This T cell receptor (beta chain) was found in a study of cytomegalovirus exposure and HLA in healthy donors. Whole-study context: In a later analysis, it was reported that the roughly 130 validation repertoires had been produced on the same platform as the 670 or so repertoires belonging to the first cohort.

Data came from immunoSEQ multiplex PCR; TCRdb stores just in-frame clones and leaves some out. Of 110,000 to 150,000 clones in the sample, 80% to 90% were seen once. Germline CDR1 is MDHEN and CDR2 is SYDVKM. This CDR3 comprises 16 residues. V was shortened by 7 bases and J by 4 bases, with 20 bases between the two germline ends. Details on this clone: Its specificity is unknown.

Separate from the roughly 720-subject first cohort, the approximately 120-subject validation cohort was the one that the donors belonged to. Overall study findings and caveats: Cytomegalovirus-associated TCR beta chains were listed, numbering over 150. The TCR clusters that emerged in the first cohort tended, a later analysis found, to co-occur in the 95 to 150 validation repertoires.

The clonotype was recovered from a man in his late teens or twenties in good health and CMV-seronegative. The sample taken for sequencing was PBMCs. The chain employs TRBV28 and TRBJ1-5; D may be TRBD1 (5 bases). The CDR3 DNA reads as TGTGCCAGCACCGTATTTGGGGCAGGGACTAATCAGCCCCAGCATTTT. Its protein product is CASTVFGAGTNQPQHF.